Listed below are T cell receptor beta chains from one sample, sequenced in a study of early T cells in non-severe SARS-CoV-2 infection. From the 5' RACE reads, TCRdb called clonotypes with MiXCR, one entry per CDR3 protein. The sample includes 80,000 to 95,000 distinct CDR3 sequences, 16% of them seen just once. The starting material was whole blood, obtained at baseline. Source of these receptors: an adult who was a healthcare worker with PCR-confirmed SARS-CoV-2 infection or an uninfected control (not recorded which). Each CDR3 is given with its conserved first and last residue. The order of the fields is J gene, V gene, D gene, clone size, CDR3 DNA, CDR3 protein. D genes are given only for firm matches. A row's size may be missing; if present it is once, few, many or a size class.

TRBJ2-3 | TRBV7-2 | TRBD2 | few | TGTGCCAGCAGCTTAGCAGGTGGACTAGCGGGAGGCACGCAGTATTTT | CASSLAGGLAGGTQYF
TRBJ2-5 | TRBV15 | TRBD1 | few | TGTGCCACCAGACAGGGGAGTAGCTGGGAGACCCAGTACTTC | CATRQGSSWETQYF
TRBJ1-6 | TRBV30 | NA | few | TGTGCCTGGAGTCTGCTTACACCAAATTCACCCCTCCACTTT | CAWSLLTPNSPLHF
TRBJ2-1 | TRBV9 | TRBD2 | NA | TGTGCCAGCAGCTCCCCCCGGACTAGCGGTTACAATGAGCAGTTCTTC | CASSSPRTSGYNEQFF
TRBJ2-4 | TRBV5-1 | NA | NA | TGCGCCAGCAGCTCCCCGACCCAGGGGTTAGCCAAAAACATTCAGTACTTC | CASSSPTQGLAKNIQYF
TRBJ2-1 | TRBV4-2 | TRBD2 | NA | TGTGCCAGCAGCCAAGACGGGAGGTTAAATGAGCAGTTCTTC | CASSQDGRLNEQFF
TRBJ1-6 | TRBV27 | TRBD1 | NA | TGTGCCAGCGGGAAAGGGACAGCGAATTCACCCCTCCACTTT | CASGKGTANSPLHF
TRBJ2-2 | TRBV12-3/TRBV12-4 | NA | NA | TGTGCCAGCACCTCTATGGGGTACGGGGAGCTGTTTTTT | CASTSMGYGELFF
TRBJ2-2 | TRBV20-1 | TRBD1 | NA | TGCAGCGGGACAGGGGGCTTGAACACCGGGGAGCTGTTTTTT | CSGTGGLNTGELFF
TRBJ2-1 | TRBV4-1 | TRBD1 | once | TGCGCCAGCAGCCAACGGACAGGGGGCGAGCAGTTCTTC | CASSQRTGGEQFF